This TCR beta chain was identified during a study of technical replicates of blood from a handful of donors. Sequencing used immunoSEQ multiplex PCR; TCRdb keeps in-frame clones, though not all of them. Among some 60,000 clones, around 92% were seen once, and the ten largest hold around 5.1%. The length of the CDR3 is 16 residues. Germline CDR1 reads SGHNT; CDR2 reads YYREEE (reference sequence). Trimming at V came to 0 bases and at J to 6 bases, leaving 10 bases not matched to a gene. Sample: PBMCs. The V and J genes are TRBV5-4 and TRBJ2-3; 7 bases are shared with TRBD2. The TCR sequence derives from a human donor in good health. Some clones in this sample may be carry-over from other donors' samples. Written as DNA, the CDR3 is TGTGCCAGCAGCTTGGATGCACTAGCGACCGGGGATACGCAGTATTTT. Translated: CASSLDALATGDTQYF.